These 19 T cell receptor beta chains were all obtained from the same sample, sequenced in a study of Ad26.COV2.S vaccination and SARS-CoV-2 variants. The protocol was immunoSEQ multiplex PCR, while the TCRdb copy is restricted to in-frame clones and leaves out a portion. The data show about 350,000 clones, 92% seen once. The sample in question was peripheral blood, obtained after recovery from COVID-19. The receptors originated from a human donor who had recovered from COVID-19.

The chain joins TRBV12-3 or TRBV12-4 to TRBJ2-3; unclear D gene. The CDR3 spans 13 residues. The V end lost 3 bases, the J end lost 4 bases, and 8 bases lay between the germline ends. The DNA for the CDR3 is TGTGCCAGCAGTTTTTCCGCACCAGATACGCAGTATTTT. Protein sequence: CASSFSAPDTQYF.

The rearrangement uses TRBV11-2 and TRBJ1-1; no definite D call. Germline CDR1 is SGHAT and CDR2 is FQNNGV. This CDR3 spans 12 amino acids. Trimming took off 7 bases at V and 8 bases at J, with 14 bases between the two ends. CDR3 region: CASTKEPQEAFF. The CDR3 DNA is TGTGCCAGCACCAAAGAGCCTCAGGAAGCTTTCTTT.

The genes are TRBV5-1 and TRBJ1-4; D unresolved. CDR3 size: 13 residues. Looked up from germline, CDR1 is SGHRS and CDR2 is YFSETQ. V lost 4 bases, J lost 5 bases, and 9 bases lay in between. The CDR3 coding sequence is TGCGCCAGCAGCCCGAGTTCGAATGAAAAACTGTTTTTT. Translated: CASSPSSNEKLFF.

DNA for the CDR3: TGTGCCAGCAGCTTGTGGGACAGGGTTACAACTAATGAAAAACTGTTTTTT. Protein product: CASSLWDRVTTNEKLFF. The rearrangement uses TRBV5-5 and TRBJ1-4; TRBD1 matches at 9 bases. Germline V CDR1 and CDR2: SGHKS, YYEKEE (reference sequence). Unmatched junction bases numbered 4, after V lost 1 base and J lost 0 bases. CDR3 length: 17 amino acids.

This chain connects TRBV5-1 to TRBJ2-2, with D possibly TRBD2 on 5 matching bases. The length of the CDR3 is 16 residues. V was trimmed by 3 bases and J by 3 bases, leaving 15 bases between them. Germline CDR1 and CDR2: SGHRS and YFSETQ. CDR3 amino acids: CASSSRGPGYTGELFF. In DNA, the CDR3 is TGCGCCAGCAGCTCCCGCGGGCCAGGTTACACCGGGGAGCTGTTTTTT.

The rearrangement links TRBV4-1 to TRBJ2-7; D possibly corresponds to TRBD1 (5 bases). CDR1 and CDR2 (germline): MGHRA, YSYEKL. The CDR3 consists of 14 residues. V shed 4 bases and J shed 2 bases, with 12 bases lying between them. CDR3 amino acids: CASSPRVGPYEQYF. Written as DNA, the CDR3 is TGCGCCAGCAGCCCCAGGGTGGGGCCCTACGAGCAGTACTTC.

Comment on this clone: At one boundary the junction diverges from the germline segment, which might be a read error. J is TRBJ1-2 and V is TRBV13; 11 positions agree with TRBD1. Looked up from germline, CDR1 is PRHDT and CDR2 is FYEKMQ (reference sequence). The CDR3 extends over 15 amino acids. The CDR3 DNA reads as TGTGCCAGCAGCCTAGGGACAGGGGGGATCTATGGCTACACCTTC. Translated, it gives CASSLGTGGIYGYTF. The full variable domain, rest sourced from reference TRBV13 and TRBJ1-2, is AAGVIQSPRHLIKEKRETATLKCYPIPRHDTVYWYQQGPGQDPQFLISFYEKMQSDKGSIPDRFSAQQFSDYHSELNMSSLELGDSALYFCASSLGTGGIYGYTFGSGTRLTVV.

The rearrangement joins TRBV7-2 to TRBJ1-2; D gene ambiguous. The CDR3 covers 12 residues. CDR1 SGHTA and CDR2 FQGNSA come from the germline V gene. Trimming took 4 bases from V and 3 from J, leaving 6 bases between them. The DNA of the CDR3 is TGTGCCAGCAGCTCCGACTACTATGGCTACACCTTC. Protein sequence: CASSSDYYGYTF.

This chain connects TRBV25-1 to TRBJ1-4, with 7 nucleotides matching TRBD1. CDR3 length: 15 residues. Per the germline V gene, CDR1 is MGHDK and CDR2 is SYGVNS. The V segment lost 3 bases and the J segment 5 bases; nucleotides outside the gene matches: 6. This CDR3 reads CASSEPGQLNEKLFF. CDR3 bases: TGTGCCAGCAGTGAGCCGGGACAGCTAAATGAAAAACTGTTTTTT.

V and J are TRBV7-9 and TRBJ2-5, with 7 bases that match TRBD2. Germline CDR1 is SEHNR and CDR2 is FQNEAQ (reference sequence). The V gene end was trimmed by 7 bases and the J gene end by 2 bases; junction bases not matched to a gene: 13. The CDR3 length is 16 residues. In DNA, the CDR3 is TGTGCCAGCACCGTGACTGCACTCGGGGGGCAAGAGACCCAGTACTTC. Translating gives CASTVTALGGQETQYF.

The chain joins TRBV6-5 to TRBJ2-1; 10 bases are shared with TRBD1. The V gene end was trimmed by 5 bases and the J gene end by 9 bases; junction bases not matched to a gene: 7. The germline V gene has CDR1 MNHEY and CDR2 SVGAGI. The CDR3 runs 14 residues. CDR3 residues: CASSRDRGHGEQFF. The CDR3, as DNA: TGTGCCAGCAGTCGAGACAGGGGGCATGGTGAGCAGTTCTTC.

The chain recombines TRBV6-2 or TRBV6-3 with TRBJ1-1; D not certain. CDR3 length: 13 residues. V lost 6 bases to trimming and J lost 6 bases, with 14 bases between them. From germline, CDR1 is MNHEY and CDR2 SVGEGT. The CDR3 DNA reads TGTGCCAGCAGCTCCGGAAGTCCGCCTGAAGCTTTCTTT. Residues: CASSSGSPPEAFF.

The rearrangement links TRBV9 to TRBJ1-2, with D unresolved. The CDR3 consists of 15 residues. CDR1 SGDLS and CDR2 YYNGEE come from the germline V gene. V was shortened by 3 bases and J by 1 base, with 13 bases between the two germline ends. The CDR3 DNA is TGTGCCAGCAGCGGTAACATGGATTATAACTATGGCTACACCTTC. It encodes CASSGNMDYNYGYTF. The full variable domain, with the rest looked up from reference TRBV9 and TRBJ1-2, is DSGVTQTPKHLITATGQRVTLRCSPRSGDLSVYWYQQSLDQGLQFLIQYYNGEERAKGNILERFSAQQFPDLHSELNLSSLELGDSALYFCASSGNMDYNYGYTFGSGTRLTVV.

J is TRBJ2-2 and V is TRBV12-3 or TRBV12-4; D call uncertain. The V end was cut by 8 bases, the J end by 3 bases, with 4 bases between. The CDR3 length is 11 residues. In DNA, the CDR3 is TGTGCCAGCTGCTACACCGGGGAGCTGTTTTTT. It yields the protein CASCYTGELFF.

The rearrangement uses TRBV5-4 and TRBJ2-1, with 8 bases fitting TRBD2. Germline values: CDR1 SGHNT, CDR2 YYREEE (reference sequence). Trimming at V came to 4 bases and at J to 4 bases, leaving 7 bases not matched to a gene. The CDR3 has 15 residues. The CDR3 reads CASSPGGAGYNEQFF. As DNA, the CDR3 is TGTGCCAGCAGCCCCGGGGGGGCGGGATACAATGAGCAGTTCTTC.

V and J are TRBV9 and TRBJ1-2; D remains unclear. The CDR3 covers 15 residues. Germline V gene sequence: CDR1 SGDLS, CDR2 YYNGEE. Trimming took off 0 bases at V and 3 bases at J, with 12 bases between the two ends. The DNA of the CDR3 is TGTGCCAGCAGCGTAGGAGGGTTAGCTGACTATGGCTACACCTTC. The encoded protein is CASSVGGLADYGYTF.

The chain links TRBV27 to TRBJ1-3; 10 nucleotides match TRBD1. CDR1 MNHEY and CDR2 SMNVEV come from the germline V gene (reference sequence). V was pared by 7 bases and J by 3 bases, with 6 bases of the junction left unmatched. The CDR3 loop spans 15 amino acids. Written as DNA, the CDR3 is TGTGCCAGCAAGGGACAGGGGCTCGGTGGAAACACCATATATTTT. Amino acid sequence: CASKGQGLGGNTIYF.

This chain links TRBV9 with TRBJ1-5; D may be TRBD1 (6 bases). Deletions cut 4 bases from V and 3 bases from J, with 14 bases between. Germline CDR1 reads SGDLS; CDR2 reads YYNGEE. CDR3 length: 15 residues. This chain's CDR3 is CASSQTGEYNQPQHF. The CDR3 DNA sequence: TGTGCCAGCAGCCAGACAGGAGAATACAATCAGCCCCAGCATTTT.

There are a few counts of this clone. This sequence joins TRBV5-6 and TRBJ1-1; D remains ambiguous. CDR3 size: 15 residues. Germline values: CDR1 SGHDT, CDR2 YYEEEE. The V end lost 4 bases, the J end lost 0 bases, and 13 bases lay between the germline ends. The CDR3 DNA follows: TGTGCCAGCAGCGAAGGCCAATTATTGAACACTGAAGCTTTCTTT. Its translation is CASSEGQLLNTEAFF.